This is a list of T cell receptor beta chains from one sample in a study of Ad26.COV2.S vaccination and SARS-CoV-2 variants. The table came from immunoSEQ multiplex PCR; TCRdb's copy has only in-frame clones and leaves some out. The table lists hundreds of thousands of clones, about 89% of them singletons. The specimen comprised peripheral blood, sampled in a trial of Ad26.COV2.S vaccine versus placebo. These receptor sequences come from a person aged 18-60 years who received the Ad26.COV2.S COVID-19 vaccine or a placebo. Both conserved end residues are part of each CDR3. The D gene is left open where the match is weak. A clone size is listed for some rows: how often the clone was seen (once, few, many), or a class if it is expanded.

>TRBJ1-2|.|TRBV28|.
TGTGCCAGCAGTTTATTGATTAACTATGGCTACACCTTC
CASSLLINYGYTF
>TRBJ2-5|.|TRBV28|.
TGTGCCAGCAGTTTAGACAGGGAGACCCAGTACTTC
CASSLDRETQYF
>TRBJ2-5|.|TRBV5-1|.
TGCGCCAGCAGCCCCCCCCTGGTGGGAGGTCAAGAGACCCAGTACTTC
CASSPPLVGGQETQYF
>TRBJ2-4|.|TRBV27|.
TGTGCCAGCAGTCAATATCCCCGGGACATTCAGTACTTC
CASSQYPRDIQYF
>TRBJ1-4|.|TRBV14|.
TGTGCCAGCAGCCAAGGGGGAAACCCTAATGAAAAACTGTTTTTT
CASSQGGNPNEKLFF
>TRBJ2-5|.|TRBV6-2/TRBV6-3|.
TGTGCCAGCAGACCTTTCACATCCCAAGAGACCCAGTACTTC
CASRPFTSQETQYF
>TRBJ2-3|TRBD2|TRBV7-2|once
TGTGCCAGCAGCTTAGGTTTTGGACTAGCGGAGACAGATACGCAGTATTTT
CASSLGFGLAETDTQYF
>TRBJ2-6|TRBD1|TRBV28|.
TGTGCCAGCAGTGGGGGGACAGGGGTTTACTCTGGGGCCAACGTCCTGACTTTC
CASSGGTGVYSGANVLTF
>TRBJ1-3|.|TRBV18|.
TGTGCCAGCTCATCCGGGACATATCTCTCTGGAAACACCATATATTTT
CASSSGTYLSGNTIYF
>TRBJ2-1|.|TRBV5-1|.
TGCGCCAGCAGCCCGTCCCTTAACGAGAATGAGCAGTTCTTC
CASSPSLNENEQFF
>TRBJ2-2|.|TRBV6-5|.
TGTGCCAGCAGTACAGTCCCCGGGGAGCTGTTTTTT
CASSTVPGELFF
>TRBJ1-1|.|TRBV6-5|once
TGTGCCAGCAGGCTAGGTAGCACTGAAGCTTTCTTT
CASRLGSTEAFF
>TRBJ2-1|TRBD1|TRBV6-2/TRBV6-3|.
TGTGCCAGCAGTTTACCCCACACTGACAGGGTCTCCTACAATGAGCAGTTCTTC
CASSLPHTDRVSYNEQFF
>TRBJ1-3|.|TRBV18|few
TGTGCCAGCTCAGAAACAACAGGTCATGAAAACACCATATATTTT
CASSETTGHENTIYF